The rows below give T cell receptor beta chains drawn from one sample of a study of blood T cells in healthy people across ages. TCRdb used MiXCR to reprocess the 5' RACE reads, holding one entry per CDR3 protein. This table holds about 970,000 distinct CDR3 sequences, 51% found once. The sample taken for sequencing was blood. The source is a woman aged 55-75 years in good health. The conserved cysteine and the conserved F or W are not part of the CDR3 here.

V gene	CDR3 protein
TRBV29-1	SVLRPLRAGGETQY
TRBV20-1	SASTPQETQY
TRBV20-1	SARSAGQTGTQY
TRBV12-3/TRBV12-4	ASTTSGQGSTDTQY
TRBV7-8	ASSFTTGTAYGYT
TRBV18	ASSPRDYVNEQF
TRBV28	ASSLLLFTGELF
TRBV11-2	ASSFGPQGIYEQY
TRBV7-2	ASSFQRPPGETQY
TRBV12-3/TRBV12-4	ASSRGLAGDNLQETQY
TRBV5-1	ASSLAAGVTDTQY
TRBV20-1	SVPGLVRTDTQY
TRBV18	ASSTTGSESDTQY
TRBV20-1	SSDLLAGVETQY
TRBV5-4	ASSFSFLGTGDSPLH
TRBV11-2	ASSGSGSPYEQY
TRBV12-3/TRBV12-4	ASSLRAGLGEQY
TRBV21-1	LSGFRKETQY
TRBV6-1	ASRWEVNTEAF
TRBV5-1	ASSPTPGELF
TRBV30	AWSGDRLHEQY
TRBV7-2	ASSKSSGTDTQY
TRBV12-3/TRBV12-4	ASSYRGLGEQY
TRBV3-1	ASSQGRGGANVLT
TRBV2	ASSISGVAGGKNIQY
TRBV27	ASSLNEGAIEQF
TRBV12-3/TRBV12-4	ASKWTGGMSDTQY
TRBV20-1	SGERSGQGDTQY
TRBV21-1	ASSKEGQGRTDTQY
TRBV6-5	ASSYSRSGTSGTGELF
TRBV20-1	SALQGTRRRDNEQF
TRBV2	ASGKESNQPQH
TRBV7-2	ASSSEVRHGYT
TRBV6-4	ASADRGLEQF
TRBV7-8	ASSSGQTSFYEQY
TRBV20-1	SAPSPNREKLF
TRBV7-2	ASSFAGNGETQY